This T cell receptor beta chain was captured in a study of tissue T cells after allogeneic stem cell transplantation. Study-level results: Shared clones across patients were few; motif clustering revealed tissue-specific shared signatures. Some tissue clones might be persisting host cells; their alloreactivity or antigen specificity was not determined.

Profiled with immunoSEQ multiplex PCR; TCRdb holds only in-frame clones, not every one. The sample has about 48,000 clones; around 67% are singletons. The germline CDR1 and CDR2 sequences are LGHNA and YSYQKL. The CDR3 has 14 residues. V shed 4 bases, J shed 3 bases, and the junction held 3 bases outside the gene matches. In regard to this clone: Antigen: not known. The gene symbols are mouse symbols. The read ends 1 residue early relative to the CDR3; the germline J gene fills the gap.

The rearrangement links TRBV2 to TRBJ2-5; 8 bases map to TRBD2. Sequences were obtained from sorted cells pooled from one or two spleens. This TCR came from a pool of C57BL/6 mice in good health. CDR3 in amino acids: CASSPPGGQDTQYF. The part of the CDR3 DNA that was read is TGTGCCAGCAGCCCCCCTGGGGGGCAAGACACCCAGTAC.